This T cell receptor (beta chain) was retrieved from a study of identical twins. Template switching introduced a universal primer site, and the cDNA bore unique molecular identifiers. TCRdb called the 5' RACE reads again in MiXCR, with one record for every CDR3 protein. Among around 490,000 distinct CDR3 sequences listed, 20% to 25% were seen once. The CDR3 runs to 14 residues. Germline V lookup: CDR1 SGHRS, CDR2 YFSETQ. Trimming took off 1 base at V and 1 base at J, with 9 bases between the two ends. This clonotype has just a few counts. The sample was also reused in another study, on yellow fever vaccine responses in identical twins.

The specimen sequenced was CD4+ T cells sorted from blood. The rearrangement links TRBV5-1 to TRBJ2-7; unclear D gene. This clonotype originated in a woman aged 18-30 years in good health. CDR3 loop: CASSLSYSSYEQYF. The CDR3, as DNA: TGCGCCAGCAGCTTGTCTTACAGTTCCTACGAGCAGTACTTC.